This T cell receptor beta chain originates from a study of blood T cell repertoires in COVID-19. Study-wide background: Researchers got acute and convalescent COVID-19 samples from the United States, Italy and Spain.

The CDR3 spans 12 residues. Trimming removed 6 bases at V and 6 bases at J, with 11 bases between. Germline assignment: CDR1 ENHRY and CDR2 SYGVKD. As processed by the authors: Quantification of nucleated cells was approximated via reference gene primer amplification. Data came from immunoSEQ multiplex PCR; TCRdb stores just in-frame clones and leaves some out. The V and J calls and the clone size are those of that table, but D and trimming were determined from the DNA. The repertoire holds some 180,000 clones, with 70% to 90% as singletons. The chain has TRBV10-3 and TRBJ1-2; D gene ambiguous. The sequence derives from a man aged 55-75 years with active or convalescent COVID-19. Sequences were obtained from peripheral blood. The CDR3 reads CAISRETNGYTF. CDR3 DNA: TGTGCCATCAGCCGAGAGACAAATGGCTACACCTTC.